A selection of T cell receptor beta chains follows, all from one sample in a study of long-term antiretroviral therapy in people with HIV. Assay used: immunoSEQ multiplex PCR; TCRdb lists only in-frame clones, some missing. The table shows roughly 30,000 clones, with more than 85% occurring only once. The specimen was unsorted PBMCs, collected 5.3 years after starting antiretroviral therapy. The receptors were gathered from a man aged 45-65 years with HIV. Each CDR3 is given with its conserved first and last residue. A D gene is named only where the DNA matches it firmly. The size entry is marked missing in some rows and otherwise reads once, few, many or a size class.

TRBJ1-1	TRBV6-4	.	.	TGTGCCAGCAGGGTCAGCCCGAACACTGAAGCTTTCTTT	CASRVSPNTEAFF
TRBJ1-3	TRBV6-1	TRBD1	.	TGTGCCAGCAGTGGGTACCAGGGGGCCGGAAACACCATATATTTT	CASSGYQGAGNTIYF
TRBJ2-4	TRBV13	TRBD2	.	TGTGCCAGCAGCTCCCTAGCGGTAGCCAAAAACATTCAGTACTTC	CASSSLAVAKNIQYF
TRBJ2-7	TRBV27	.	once	TGTGCCAGCAGTTTATCGTCTCGGGGAACTTTATACGAGCAGTACTTC	CASSLSSRGTLYEQYF
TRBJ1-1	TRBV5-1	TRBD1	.	TGCGCCAGCAGCTTAGCAGGACAGGGGGACACTGAAGCTTTCTTT	CASSLAGQGDTEAFF
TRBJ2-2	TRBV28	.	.	TGTGCCAGCAAGCGGGCGTCGTTTAACACCGGGGAGCTGTTTTTT	CASKRASFNTGELFF
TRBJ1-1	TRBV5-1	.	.	TGCGCCAGCAGCTTGGCCGGCATAATGAACACTGAAGCTTTCTTT	CASSLAGIMNTEAFF
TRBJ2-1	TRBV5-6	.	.	TGTGCCAGCAGCTTTTATACAGTCTCCTACAATGAGCAGTTCTTC	CASSFYTVSYNEQFF
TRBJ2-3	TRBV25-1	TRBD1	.	TGTGCCAGCAGCACCTTGACAGGGGGCGCAGATACGCAGTATTTT	CASSTLTGGADTQYF
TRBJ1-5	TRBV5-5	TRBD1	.	TGTGCCAGCAGCGAGAGCGACAGGGCGACCCAGCATTTT	CASSESDRATQHF
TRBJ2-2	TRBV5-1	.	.	TGCGCCAGCAGCCCGGGGGACGCCCGACCGACCGGGGAGCTGTTTTTT	CASSPGDARPTGELFF
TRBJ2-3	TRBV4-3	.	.	TGCGCCAGCAGCCCCACCTCTGGAGATACGCAGTATTTT	CASSPTSGDTQYF
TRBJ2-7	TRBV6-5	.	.	TGTGCCAGCAGTTACTCGGAGTTCAGGGGCGAGCAGTACTTC	CASSYSEFRGEQYF
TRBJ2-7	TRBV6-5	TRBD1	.	TGTGCCAGCAGCCCGTGGACAGGGGAGAACGAGCAGTACTTC	CASSPWTGENEQYF
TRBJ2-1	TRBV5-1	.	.	TGCGCCAGCAGCTTGAATAGCCCCCACAATGAGCAGTTCTTC	CASSLNSPHNEQFF
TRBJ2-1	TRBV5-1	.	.	TGCGCCAGCAGCTTGGACCGGTACAATGAGCAGTTCTTC	CASSLDRYNEQFF
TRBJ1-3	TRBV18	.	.	TGTGCCAGCTCACCACTAGCGGGGAGCTCTGGAAACACCATATATTTT	CASSPLAGSSGNTIYF
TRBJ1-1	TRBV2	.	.	TGTGCCAGCAGTATAGCACAGGGGAACACTGAAGCTTTCTTT	CASSIAQGNTEAFF
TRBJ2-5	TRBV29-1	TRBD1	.	TGCAGCGTTTTGGGTGGGGACAGGGGAGGAGAGACCCAGTACTTC	CSVLGGDRGGETQYF
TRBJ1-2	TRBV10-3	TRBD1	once	TGTGCCATCAGGACTTCCCCCGACAGGGCGGATGGCTACACCTTC	CAIRTSPDRADGYTF
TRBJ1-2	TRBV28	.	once	TGTGCCAGCAGTTTTAACTATGGCTACACCTTC	CASSFNYGYTF
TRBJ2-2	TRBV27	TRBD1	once	TGTGCCAGCAGTCCGACAGGGTTCGACACCGGGGAGCTGTTTTTT	CASSPTGFDTGELFF
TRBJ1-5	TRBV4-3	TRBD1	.	TGCGCCAGCAGCCAGGGACAGGGAAGCAATCAGCCCCAGCATTTT	CASSQGQGSNQPQHF
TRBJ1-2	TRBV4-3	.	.	TGCGCCAGCAGCCAAGATTCACTTCGAGGCGGAGGCTACACCTTC	CASSQDSLRGGGYTF
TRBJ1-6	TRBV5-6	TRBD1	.	TGTGCCAGCAGCTTACCGGGACAGGGTACACCCCTCCACTTT	CASSLPGQGTPLHF
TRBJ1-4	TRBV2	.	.	TGTGCCAGCAGCTATGATAGACTTGAAAAACTGTTTTTT	CASSYDRLEKLFF
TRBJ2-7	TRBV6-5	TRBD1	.	TGTGCCAGCAGTTACTCGGACAGGAGCTACGAGCAGTACTTC	CASSYSDRSYEQYF
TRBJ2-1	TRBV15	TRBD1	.	TGTGCCACCAGCAGAGATTGGACAGGGACTCTTGAAAATGAGCAGTTCTTC	CATSRDWTGTLENEQFF
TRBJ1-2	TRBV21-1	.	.	TGTGCCAGCAGGGTCAATAGACCGCGGCCGAACTATGGCTACACCTTC	CASRVNRPRPNYGYTF
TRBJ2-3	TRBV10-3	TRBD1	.	TGTGCCATCACATACAGGCCCCGGACAGGGGGCCCAGATACGCAGTATTTT	CAITYRPRTGGPDTQYF
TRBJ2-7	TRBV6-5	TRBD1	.	TGTGCCAGCAGTTCAACCTTTCCGGACAGGGGGATCTTC	CASSSTFPDRGIF
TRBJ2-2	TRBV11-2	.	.	TGTGCCAGCAGCCGACAGCCGACTTACACCGGGGAGCTGTTTTTT	CASSRQPTYTGELFF